Listed below are T cell receptor beta chains from one sample, sequenced in a study of coeliac disease. Sequencing was performed with immunoSEQ multiplex PCR; in TCRdb, only in-frame clones are kept and a portion is missing. The repertoire holds over 1,200 clones, with roughly 70% as singletons. Sequences were obtained from intraepithelial lymphocytes from the gut. The receptors originated from a woman in her forties or fifties with celiac disease on a gluten-free diet. Both conserved end residues are part of each CDR3. The order of the fields is V gene, J gene, clone size, D gene, CDR3 protein, CDR3 DNA. The D gene is left open where the match is weak. The listing skips clone size in some rows; elsewhere it reads once, few, many or a size class.

V gene: TRBV2; J gene: TRBJ1-6; clone size: .; D gene: TRBD1; CDR3 protein: CASSEWTGERSYNSPLHF; CDR3 DNA: TGTGCCAGCAGCGAGTGGACAGGGGAGCGCTCCTATAATTCACCCCTCCACTTT
V gene: TRBV11-1; J gene: TRBJ1-1; clone size: once; D gene: .; CDR3 protein: CASSLDMNPGFNTEAFF; CDR3 DNA: TGTGCCAGCAGCTTAGATATGAATCCAGGCTTTAACACTGAAGCTTTCTTT
V gene: TRBV4-3; J gene: TRBJ1-3; clone size: .; D gene: .; CDR3 protein: CASSQGAGGRSGNTIYF; CDR3 DNA: TGCGCCAGCAGCCAAGGGGCGGGAGGGCGCTCTGGAAACACCATATATTTT
V gene: TRBV5-1; J gene: TRBJ1-2; clone size: .; D gene: .; CDR3 protein: CASSLVGYGYTF; CDR3 DNA: TGCGCCAGCAGCTTGGTCGGCTATGGCTACACCTTC
V gene: TRBV18; J gene: TRBJ2-5; clone size: .; D gene: TRBD2; CDR3 protein: CASSPLQRGHQETQYF; CDR3 DNA: TGTGCCAGCTCACCGCTACAGCGGGGGCACCAAGAGACCCAGTACTTC
V gene: TRBV4-3; J gene: TRBJ2-7; clone size: .; D gene: TRBD2; CDR3 protein: CASSYSRDYSYEQYF; CDR3 DNA: TGCGCCAGCAGCTACTCCCGGGACTACTCCTACGAGCAGTACTTC
V gene: TRBV19; J gene: TRBJ2-7; clone size: .; D gene: .; CDR3 protein: CASSIAGGPYEQYF; CDR3 DNA: TGTGCCAGTAGTATCGCCGGAGGTCCCTACGAGCAGTACTTC
V gene: TRBV9; J gene: TRBJ1-1; clone size: .; D gene: .; CDR3 protein: CASSHSYEAIMNTEAFF; CDR3 DNA: TGTGCCAGCAGCCATTCCTATGAGGCTATTATGAACACTGAAGCTTTCTTT
V gene: TRBV7-9; J gene: TRBJ2-1; clone size: .; D gene: TRBD2; CDR3 protein: CASSVTSGAYNEQFF; CDR3 DNA: TGTGCCAGCAGCGTGACTAGCGGGGCTTACAATGAGCAGTTCTTC
V gene: TRBV11-2; J gene: TRBJ2-3; clone size: once; D gene: TRBD2; CDR3 protein: CASSLWTSGGPYNTQYF; CDR3 DNA: TGTGCCAGCAGCCTATGGACTAGCGGGGGCCCTTATAATACGCAGTATTTT
V gene: TRBV4-3; J gene: TRBJ2-7; clone size: .; D gene: .; CDR3 protein: CASSQDSQGYEQYF; CDR3 DNA: TGCGCCAGCAGCCAAGATTCCCAGGGCTACGAGCAGTACTTC